This passage covers 10 T cell receptor beta chains from one sample sequenced in a study of beta chain features in type 1 diabetes. Broader study findings: There was a moderate but significant shortening of TCRB CDR3s in all four CD4+ subsets of Type 1 diabetes patients.

Their target antigens are unknown. Sequenced material consisted of expressed TCRB transcripts (all of the isolated RNA was reverse transcribed). Measured with immunoSEQ multiplex PCR; TCRdb has only the in-frame clones, and not every one. The repertoire holds 500,000 to 800,000 clones, with 9.5% to 15% as singletons. The sample comprised naive CD4+ T cells from blood. Source of these receptors: a man aged 25-45 years with type 1 diabetes.

This clone was seen at least ten times. The chain links TRBV28 to TRBJ2-6, with a weak D call TRBD1 (5 bases). CDR3 length: 16 amino acids. Trimming left V 6 bases short and J 0 bases short, with 12 bases between. Per germline, CDR1 MDHEN and CDR2 SYDVKM. The CDR3 region has the DNA TGTGCCAGCAGGGACACAGGCTCCTCTGGGGCCAACGTCCTGACTTTC. It codes for CASRDTGSSGANVLTF.

The J gene is TRBJ1-2, the V gene TRBV27; 7 bases agree with TRBD1. J gave up 8 bases and V 4 bases, and 13 bases lay outside the gene matches. There are 15 residues in the CDR3. The germline V gene has CDR1 MNHEY and CDR2 SMNVEV (reference sequence). In nucleotides, the CDR3 is TGTGCCAGCAGTTCCACAGGGGCCAGGCAAACGGGCTACACCTTC. It is translated as CASSSTGARQTGYTF.

In this sample, this clone turned up a few times. V is TRBV15 and J is TRBJ2-3, with 7 bases fitting TRBD2. The CDR3 consists of 15 residues. V was pared by 0 bases and J by 8 bases, with 8 bases of the junction left unmatched. The germline V gene encodes CDR1 LNHNV and CDR2 YYDKDF (reference sequence). The CDR3 protein is CATSRDGRVPGTQYF. The CDR3 DNA is TGTGCCACCAGCAGAGATGGGAGGGTACCCGGTACGCAGTATTTT.

This clone was detected a few times. This rearrangement joins TRBV7-9 to TRBJ2-5; D perhaps matches TRBD1 (6 bases). The V gene's germline CDR1 is SEHNR and CDR2 FQNEAQ (reference sequence). This CDR3 has 14 amino acids. Trimming cost V 6 bases and J 0 bases, with 11 bases left between them. This CDR3 reads CASSSGQYQETQYF. Written as DNA, the CDR3 is TGTGCCAGCAGTTCTGGACAGTACCAAGAGACCCAGTACTTC.

J is TRBJ2-3 and V is TRBV18, with unresolved D. The germline gives CDR1 KGHSH, CDR2 LQKENI. CDR3 size: 15 residues. V lost 2 bases to trimming and J lost 6 bases, with 15 bases between them. The DNA for the CDR3 is TGTGCCAGCTCACCAGTTGAACCCGGGTGGGATACGCAGTATTTT. Amino acids: CASSPVEPGWDTQYF.

The rearrangement uses TRBV7-3 and TRBJ1-1, with D maybe TRBD1 (5 bases). Germline loops: CDR1 SGHTA, CDR2 FQGTGA. Trimming left V 3 bases short and J 5 bases short, with 10 bases between. CDR3 size: 13 residues. DNA for the CDR3: TGTGCCAGCAGCTTTGGGGGAGGGACTGAAGCTTTCTTT. This gives the protein CASSFGGGTEAFF.

This rearrangement joins TRBV4-3 to TRBJ1-1; D remains unclear. The CDR3 consists of 15 residues. V was pared by 0 bases and J by 5 bases, with 13 bases between. CDR1 is LGHNA, CDR2 YSLEER, per germline. The CDR3, as DNA: TGCGCCAGCAGCCAAGAAGGGAACAGTGGGACTGAAGCTTTCTTT. This codes for CASSQEGNSGTEAFF.

The rearrangement joins TRBV5-6 to TRBJ1-3; D not resolved. The ends were cut back, 0 bases at V and 4 bases at J, with 17 bases in the middle. Per germline, CDR1 SGHDT and CDR2 YYEEEE. CDR3 size: 17 residues. CDR3 nucleotides: TGTGCCAGCAGCTTGGCCATTTTAGGATCATCGGGAAACACCATATATTTT. Translation gives CASSLAILGSSGNTIYF.

The V gene is TRBV28, the J gene TRBJ2-2; D is unresolved. From germline, CDR1 is MDHEN and CDR2 SYDVKM. This CDR3 is 17 amino acids long. V was trimmed by 8 bases and J by 6 bases, leaving 25 bases between them. The CDR3 region is CASQFMDLAPVSGELFF. CDR3 DNA sequence: TGTGCCAGCCAGTTTATGGATCTGGCTCCGGTGTCCGGGGAGCTGTTTTTT.

The chain uses TRBV14 and TRBJ1-2; 7 bases align to TRBD1. J lost 6 bases, V lost 4 bases, and 8 bases had no gene match. CDR1 is SGHDN and CDR2 is FVKESK in the germline V gene. CDR3 length: 14 residues. The CDR3 nucleotides read TGTGCCAGCAGCCCCCGACAGGGAGGCCATGGCTACACCTTC. This encodes CASSPRQGGHGYTF.